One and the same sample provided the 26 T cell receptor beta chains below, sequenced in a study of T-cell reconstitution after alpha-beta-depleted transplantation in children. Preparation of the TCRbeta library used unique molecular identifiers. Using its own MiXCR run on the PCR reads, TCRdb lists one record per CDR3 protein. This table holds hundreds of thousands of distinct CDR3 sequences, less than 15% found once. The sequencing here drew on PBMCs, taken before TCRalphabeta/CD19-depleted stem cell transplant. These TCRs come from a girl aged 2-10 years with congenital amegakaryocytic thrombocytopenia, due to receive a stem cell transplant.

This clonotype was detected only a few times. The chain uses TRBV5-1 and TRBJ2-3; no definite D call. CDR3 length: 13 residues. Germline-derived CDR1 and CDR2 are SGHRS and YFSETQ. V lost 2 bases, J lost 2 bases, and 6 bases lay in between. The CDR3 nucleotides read TGCGCCAGCAGCTTCCAGGCCACAGATACGCAGTATTTT. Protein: CASSFQATDTQYF. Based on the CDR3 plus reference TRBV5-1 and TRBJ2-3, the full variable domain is KAGVTQTPRYLIKTRGQQVTLSCSPISGHRSVSWYQQTPGQGLQFLFEYFSETQRNKGNFPGRFSGRQFSNSRSEMNVSTLELGDSALYLCASSFQATDTQYFGPGTRLTVL.

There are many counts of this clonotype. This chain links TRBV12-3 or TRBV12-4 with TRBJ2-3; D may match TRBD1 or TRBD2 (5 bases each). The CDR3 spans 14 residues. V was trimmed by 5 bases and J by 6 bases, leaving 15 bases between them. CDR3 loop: CASSLTGPPDTQYF. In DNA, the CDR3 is TGTGCCAGCAGTCTAACGGGACCCCCCGATACGCAGTATTTT.

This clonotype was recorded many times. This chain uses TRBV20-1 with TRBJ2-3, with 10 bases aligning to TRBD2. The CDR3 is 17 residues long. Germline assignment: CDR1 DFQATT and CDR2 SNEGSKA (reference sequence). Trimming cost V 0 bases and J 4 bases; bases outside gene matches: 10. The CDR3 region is CSARDGYLAGVADTQYF. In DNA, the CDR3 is TGCAGTGCTAGAGATGGGTACCTAGCGGGAGTAGCAGATACGCAGTATTTT.

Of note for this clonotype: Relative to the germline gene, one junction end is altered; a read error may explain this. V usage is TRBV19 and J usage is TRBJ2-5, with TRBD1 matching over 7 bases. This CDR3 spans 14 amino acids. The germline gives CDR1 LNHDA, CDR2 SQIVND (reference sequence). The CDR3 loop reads CASSPDRDLETQNF. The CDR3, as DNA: TGTGCCAGTAGTCCCGACAGGGATCTAGAGACCCAGAACTTC.

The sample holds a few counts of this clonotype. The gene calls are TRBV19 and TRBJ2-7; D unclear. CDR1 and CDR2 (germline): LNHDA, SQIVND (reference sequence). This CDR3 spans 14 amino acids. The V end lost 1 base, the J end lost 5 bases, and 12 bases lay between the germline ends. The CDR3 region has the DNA TGTGCCAGTAGTATAGTCTGGACGAGCGACGAGCAGTACTTC. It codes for CASSIVWTSDEQYF.

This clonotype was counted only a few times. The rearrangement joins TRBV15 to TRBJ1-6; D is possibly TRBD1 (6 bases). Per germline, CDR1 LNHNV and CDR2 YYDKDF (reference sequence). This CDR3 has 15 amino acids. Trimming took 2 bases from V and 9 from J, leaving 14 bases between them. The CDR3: CATSRSGGAASPLHF. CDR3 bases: TGTGCCACCAGCAGATCCGGGGGGGCCGCTTCACCCCTCCACTTT.

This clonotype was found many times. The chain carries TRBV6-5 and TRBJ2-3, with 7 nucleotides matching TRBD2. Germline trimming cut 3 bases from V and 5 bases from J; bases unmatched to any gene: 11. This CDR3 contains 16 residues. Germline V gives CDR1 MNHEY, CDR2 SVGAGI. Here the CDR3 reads CASSYSGRLAQDTQYF. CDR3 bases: TGTGCCAGCAGTTATAGTGGGAGACTAGCACAAGATACGCAGTATTTT.

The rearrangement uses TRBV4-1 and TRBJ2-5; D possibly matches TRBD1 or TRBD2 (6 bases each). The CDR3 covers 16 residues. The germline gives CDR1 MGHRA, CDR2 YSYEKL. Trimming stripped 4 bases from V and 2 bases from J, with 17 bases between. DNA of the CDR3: TGCGCCAGCAGCCGCCAAGGGGGGCCGATACAAGAGACCCAGTACTTC. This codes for CASSRQGGPIQETQYF.

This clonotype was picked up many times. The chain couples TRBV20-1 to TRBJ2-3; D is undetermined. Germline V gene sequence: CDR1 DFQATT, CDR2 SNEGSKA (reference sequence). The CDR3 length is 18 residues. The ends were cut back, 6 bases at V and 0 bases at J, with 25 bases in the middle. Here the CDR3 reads CSAAPGWPSASSTDTQYF. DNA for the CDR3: TGCAGTGCAGCACCGGGTTGGCCCTCCGCCTCTAGCACAGATACGCAGTATTTT.

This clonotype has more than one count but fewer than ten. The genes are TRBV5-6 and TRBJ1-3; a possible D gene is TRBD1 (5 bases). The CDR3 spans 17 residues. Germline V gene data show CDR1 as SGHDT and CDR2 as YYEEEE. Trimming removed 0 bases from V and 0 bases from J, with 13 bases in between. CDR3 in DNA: TGTGCCAGCAGCTTGGCGGACCAGGGACTCTCTGGAAACACCATATATTTT. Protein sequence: CASSLADQGLSGNTIYF.

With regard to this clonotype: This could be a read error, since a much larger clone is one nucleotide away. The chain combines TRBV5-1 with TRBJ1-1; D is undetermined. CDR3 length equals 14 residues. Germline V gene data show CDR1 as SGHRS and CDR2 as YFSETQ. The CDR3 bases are TGCGCCAGCAGGTTGGGCATTTCAGACGCTGAAGCTTTCTTT. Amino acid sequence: CASRLGISDAEAFF.

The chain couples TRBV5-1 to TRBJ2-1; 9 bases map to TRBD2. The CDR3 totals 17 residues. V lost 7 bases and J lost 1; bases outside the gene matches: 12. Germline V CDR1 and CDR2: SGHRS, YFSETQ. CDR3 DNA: TGCGCCAGCCGAAGGGCGGGAGGGCCGTATTCCTACAATGAGCAGTTCTTC. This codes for CASRRAGGPYSYNEQFF.

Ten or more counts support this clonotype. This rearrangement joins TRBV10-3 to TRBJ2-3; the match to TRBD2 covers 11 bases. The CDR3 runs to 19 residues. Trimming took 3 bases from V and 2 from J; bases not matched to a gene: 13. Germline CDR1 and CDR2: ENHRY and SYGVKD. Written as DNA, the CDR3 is TGTGCCATCAGTGATTTAGTGGCTAGCGGGAGGTACCTCACAGATACGCAGTATTTT. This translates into CAISDLVASGRYLTDTQYF.

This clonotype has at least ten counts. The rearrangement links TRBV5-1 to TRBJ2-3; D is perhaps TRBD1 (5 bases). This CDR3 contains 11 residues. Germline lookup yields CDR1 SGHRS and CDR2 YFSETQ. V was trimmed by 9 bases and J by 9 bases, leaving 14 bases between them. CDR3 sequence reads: CATALKGTQYF. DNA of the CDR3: TGCGCCACAGCCCTTAAGGGGACGCAGTATTTT.

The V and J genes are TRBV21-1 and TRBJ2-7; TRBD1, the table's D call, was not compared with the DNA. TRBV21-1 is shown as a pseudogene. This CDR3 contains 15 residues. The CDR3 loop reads CASSPPPGHLVEPYF. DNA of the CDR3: TGTGCCAGCAGCCCGCCTCCGGGACACCTCGTCGAGCCGTACTTC.

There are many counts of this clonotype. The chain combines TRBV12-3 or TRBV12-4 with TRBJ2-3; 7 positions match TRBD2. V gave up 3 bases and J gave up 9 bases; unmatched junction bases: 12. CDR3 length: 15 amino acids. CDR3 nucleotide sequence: TGTGCCAGCAGTTTGGGTAGCGCGGGGGATTGGACGCAGTATTTT. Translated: CASSLGSAGDWTQYF.

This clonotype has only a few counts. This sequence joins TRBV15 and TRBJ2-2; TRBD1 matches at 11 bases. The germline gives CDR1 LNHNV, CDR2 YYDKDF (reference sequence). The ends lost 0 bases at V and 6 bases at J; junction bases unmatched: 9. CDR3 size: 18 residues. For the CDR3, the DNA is TGTGCCACCAGCAGAGATTTTAGGACAGGGGGCTTGCCCGGGGAGCTGTTTTTT. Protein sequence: CATSRDFRTGGLPGELFF.

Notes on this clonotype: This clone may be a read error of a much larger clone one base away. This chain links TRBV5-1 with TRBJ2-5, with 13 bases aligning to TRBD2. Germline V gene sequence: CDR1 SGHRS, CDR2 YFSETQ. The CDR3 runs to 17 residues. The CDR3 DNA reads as TGCGCCAGCAGCCGAGGACTAGCGGGAGATTACCAAGAGACCCAGAACTTC. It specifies CASSRGLAGDYQETQNF.

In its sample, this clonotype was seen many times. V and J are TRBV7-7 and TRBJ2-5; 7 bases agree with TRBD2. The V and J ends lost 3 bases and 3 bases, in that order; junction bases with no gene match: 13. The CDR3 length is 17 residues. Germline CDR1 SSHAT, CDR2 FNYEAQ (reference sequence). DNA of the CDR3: TGTGCCAGCAGCTTGAGCGGGACTCCTTACAAAGAAGAGACCCAGTACTTC. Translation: CASSLSGTPYKEETQYF.

The CDR3 is CATSRGTGDYGYTF. The CDR3 coding sequence is TGTGCCACCAGCAGAGGGACAGGGGACTATGGCTACACCTTC. V gene TRBV15 combines with J gene TRBJ1-2, with TRBD1 matching over 9 bases. From germline, CDR1 is LNHNV and CDR2 YYDKDF (reference sequence). Unmatched junction bases numbered 0, after V lost 1 base and J lost 3 bases. The CDR3 length is 14 residues.

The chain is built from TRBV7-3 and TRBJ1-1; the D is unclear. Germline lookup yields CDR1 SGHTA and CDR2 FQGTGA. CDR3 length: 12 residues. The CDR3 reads CAWWRRRTEAFF. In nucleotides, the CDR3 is TGTGCATGGTGGCGACGGCGCACTGAAGCTTTCTTT.

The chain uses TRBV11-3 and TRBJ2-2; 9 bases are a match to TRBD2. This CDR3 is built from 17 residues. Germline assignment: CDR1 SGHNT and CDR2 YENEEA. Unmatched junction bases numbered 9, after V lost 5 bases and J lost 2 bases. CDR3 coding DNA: TGTGCCAGCAGCCGCGTGGCGGGAGGGCCTAACACCGGGGAGCTGTTTTTT. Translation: CASSRVAGGPNTGELFF.

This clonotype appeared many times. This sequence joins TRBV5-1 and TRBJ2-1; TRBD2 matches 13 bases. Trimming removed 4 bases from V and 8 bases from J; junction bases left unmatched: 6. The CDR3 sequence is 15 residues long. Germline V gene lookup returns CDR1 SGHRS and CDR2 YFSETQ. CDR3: CASSPGTSGTHEQFF. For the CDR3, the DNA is TGCGCCAGCAGCCCAGGGACTAGCGGGACCCATGAGCAGTTCTTC.

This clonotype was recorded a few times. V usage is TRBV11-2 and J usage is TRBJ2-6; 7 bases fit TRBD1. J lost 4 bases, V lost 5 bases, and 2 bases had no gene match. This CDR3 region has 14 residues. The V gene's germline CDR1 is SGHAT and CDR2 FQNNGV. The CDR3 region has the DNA TGTGCCAGCAGCCAGGGGGTCGGGGCCAACGTCCTGACTTTC. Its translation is CASSQGVGANVLTF.

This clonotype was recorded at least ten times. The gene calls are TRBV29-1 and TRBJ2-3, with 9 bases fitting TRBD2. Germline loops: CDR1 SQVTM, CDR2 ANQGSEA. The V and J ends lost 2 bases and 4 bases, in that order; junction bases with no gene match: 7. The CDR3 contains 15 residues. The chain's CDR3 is CSVETRREGPDTQYF. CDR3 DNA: TGCAGCGTTGAAACTCGGCGGGAGGGGCCAGATACGCAGTATTTT.

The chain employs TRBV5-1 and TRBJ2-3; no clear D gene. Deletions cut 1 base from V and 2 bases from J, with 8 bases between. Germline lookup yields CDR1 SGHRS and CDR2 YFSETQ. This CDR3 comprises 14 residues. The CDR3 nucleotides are TGCGCCAGCAGCTTGCAGGCGACCACAGATACGCAGTATTTT. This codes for CASSLQATTDTQYF.